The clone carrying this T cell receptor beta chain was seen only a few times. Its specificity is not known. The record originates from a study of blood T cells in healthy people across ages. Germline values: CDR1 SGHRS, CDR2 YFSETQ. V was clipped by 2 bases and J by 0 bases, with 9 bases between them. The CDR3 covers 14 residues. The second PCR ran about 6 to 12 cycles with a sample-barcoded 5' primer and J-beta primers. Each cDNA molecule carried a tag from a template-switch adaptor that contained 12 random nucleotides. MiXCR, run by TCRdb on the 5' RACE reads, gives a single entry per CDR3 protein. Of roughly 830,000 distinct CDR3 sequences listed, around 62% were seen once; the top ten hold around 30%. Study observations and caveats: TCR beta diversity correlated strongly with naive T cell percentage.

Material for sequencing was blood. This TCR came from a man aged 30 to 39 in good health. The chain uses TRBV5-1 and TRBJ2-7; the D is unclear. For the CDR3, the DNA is TGCGCCAGCAGCTTTGACGGCACCTCCTACGAGCAGTACTTC. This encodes CASSFDGTSYEQYF.